The clone carrying this T cell receptor (beta chain) came up a few times. Its cognate antigen is unknown. Healthy Caucasian individuals from Russia aged about 6 to 90 served as donors. The data stem from a study of blood T cells in healthy people across ages. Study-wide results and caveats: A strong correlation was found between TCR beta diversity and the percentage of naive T cells.

CDR3 length: 15 residues. CDR1 is DFQATT, CDR2 SNEGSKA, per germline (reference sequence). Trimming cost V 0 bases and J 5 bases, with 16 bases left between them. Sample-barcoded 5' priming and a J-beta primer mix drove a second PCR of roughly 6 to 12 cycles. Each CDR3 protein is one row after TCRdb ran MiXCR on the 5' RACE reads. Of a few hundred thousand distinct CDR3 sequences listed, approximately 52% are singletons. The source material was blood. The chain links TRBV20-1 to TRBJ2-5; D may be TRBD1 or TRBD2 (5 bases each). The receptor comes from a man in his 60s in good health. The CDR3, as DNA: TGCAGTGCTAGAGATGTTCGACGAGGGGCTGAGACCCAGTACTTC. Translated, it gives CSARDVRRGAETQYF.